This paragraph reports one T cell receptor (beta chain). Its specificity is not known. This sample is part of a study of cytomegalovirus exposure and HLA in healthy donors. The PCR ran on 60 Vbeta and 13 Jbeta primers. Assay used: immunoSEQ multiplex PCR; TCRdb lists only in-frame clones, some missing. The table records 100,000 to 150,000 clones, 77% of them present only once. V was clipped by 4 bases and J by 3 bases, with 16 bases between them. Germline CDR1 reads SGHNT; CDR2 reads YYREEE (reference sequence). The CDR3 runs to 15 residues. Although they were nominally healthy when sampled, donors likely had unrecorded immune exposures. Study outcomes and limitations: The likely explanation for a cluster of highly shared sequence variants was sequencing artifact. In a later analysis, across HLA loci, associated TCR counts were highest for DRB1, lowest for HLA-C.

Sequenced input: PBMCs. This clonotype was obtained from a woman in her forties in good health and CMV-seropositive. This rearrangement joins TRBV5-4 to TRBJ2-5; D not resolved. CDR3 amino acids: CASSPRGGGEETQYF. DNA of the CDR3: TGTGCCAGCAGCCCCCGTGGCGGTGGAGAAGAGACCCAGTACTTC.